This T cell receptor beta chain came from a study of metastatic and nonmetastatic thyroid tumors. The overall study: Comparison of repertoires was carried out across blood and tumor or nodule tissue from malignant and benign thyroid patients.

Study outcomes and limitations: Significantly higher TCR beta diversity was reportedly seen in malignant thyroid tumors than benign nodules, in blood and tumor.

Trimming pared 11 bases from V and 2 bases from J, leaving 7 bases between. Per germline, CDR1 SGHTA and CDR2 FQGTGA. This CDR3 contains 10 residues. All patients reached thyroid surgery having received no treatment beforehand. Original analysis: Variation in CDR3 across clinicopathological groups served as the basis for constructing a distant-metastasis classifier in papillary thyroid cancer. TCRdb reprocessed the PCR reads via MiXCR. The V and J calls follow TCRdb's processing rather than the paper's. The sample has some 16,000 clones, about 13% seen once; the top ten hold approximately 30%. This clone has only a few counts. As yet, its antigen is unknown.

V is TRBV7-3 and J is TRBJ2-7; D ambiguous. Sequences were obtained from blood. The sequence derives from a female donor with papillary thyroid cancer or a benign thyroid nodule (not recorded which). Some clones in this sample may be carry-over from other donors' samples. The CDR3 bases are TGTGCCTTAACCCCCTACGAGCAGTACTTC. This codes for CALTPYEQYF.